Listed below are T cell receptor beta chains from one sample, sequenced in a study of blood T cell repertoires in COVID-19. Repertoires were generated with immunoSEQ multiplex PCR, while TCRdb's copy carries only in-frame clones and drops some. This repertoire shows over 100,000 clones, about 81% found once; its top ten account for roughly 8.2%. Sequencing was performed on peripheral blood. These receptors originate from a man aged 65 to 85 with acute or convalescent COVID-19. The CDR3 runs from the conserved cysteine through the conserved F or W. Fields, in order: clone size, D gene, V gene, J gene, CDR3 DNA, CDR3 protein. D genes are given only for firm matches. Size tells how often a clone was seen (once, few, many) or the class of an expanded clone, and some rows leave it out.

>-|-|TRBV5-4|TRBJ1-1
TGTGCCAGCAGCCCGCGCGATAACACTGAAGCTTTCTTT
CASSPRDNTEAFF
>-|-|TRBV28|TRBJ2-1
TGTGCCAGCAGTTTCCGTGAGCAGTTCTTC
CASSFREQFF
>-|TRBD1|TRBV20-1|TRBJ2-5
TGCAGTGCTAGTCCCGGGACAGGGGGTCTGAAGACCCAGTACTTC
CSASPGTGGLKTQYF
>-|TRBD2|TRBV15|TRBJ2-7
TGTGCCACCAGCAGAGGCGGACTAGCGGGAGCCTACGAGCAGTACTTC
CATSRGGLAGAYEQYF
>-|TRBD2|TRBV11-3|TRBJ2-5
TGTGCCAGCAGTCCAGGGACTAGCGGGAGGGCCGTGGAGACCCAGTACTTC
CASSPGTSGRAVETQYF
>-|TRBD2|TRBV19|TRBJ2-2
TGTGCCAGTTTACAGCGGGGGACGAACACCGGGGAGCTGTTTTTT
CASLQRGTNTGELFF
>-|TRBD1|TRBV7-9|TRBJ1-5
TGTGCCAGCAGCTTAGATGGGCAGGGGGCTCAGCCCCAGCATTTT
CASSLDGQGAQPQHF
>once|TRBD1|TRBV25-1|TRBJ2-3
TGTGCCAGCAGTGGCTGGGGACAGGGAAGGACAGATACGCAGTATTTT
CASSGWGQGRTDTQYF
>-|TRBD1|TRBV5-1|TRBJ2-2
TGCGCCAGCAGCTCCGGGACAGTGAACACCGGGGAGCTGTTTTTT
CASSSGTVNTGELFF
>-|TRBD1|TRBV6-5|TRBJ2-2
TGTGCCAGCAGGCCCGGGACAGGGACTTCCGGGGAGCTGTTTTTT
CASRPGTGTSGELFF
>-|-|TRBV10-3|TRBJ1-3
TGTGCCATCAGACCGACAGGCGCTGGAAACACCATATATTTT
CAIRPTGAGNTIYF
>-|-|TRBV5-1|TRBJ2-4
TGCGCCAGCAGCCTGCGGGACAGACAAAACATTCAGTACTTC
CASSLRDRQNIQYF
>-|TRBD2|TRBV15|TRBJ2-3
TGTGCCACCAGCACCCGTCAGACTAGCGGGAGGCGAAATACGCAGTATTTT
CATSTRQTSGRRNTQYF
>-|TRBD1|TRBV28|TRBJ1-2
TGTGCCAGCAAAGCGGGACAGGGGAGGGGCTACACCTTC
CASKAGQGRGYTF
>once|-|TRBV20-1|TRBJ2-7
TGCAGTGCCAGTCGGGGGTCCCACGAGCAGTACTTC
CSASRGSHEQYF
>-|TRBD1|TRBV5-1|TRBJ1-4
TGCGCCAGCAGCTCACCCGGGACAGGGCCCGAAAAACTGTTTTTT
CASSSPGTGPEKLFF
>-|TRBD1|TRBV11-3|TRBJ2-1
TGTGCCAGCAGCTTAGAAGCAGGGGGCGGCTCCTACAATGAGCAGTTCTTC
CASSLEAGGGSYNEQFF
>few|-|TRBV6-2/TRBV6-3|TRBJ1-1
TGTGCCAGCAGTTACCCAGCGGACACTGAAGCTTTCTTT
CASSYPADTEAFF
>-|TRBD1|TRBV25-1|TRBJ1-2
TGTGCCAGCAGTGATTCCCTCGGACAGGGAGCTAACTATGGCTACACCTTC
CASSDSLGQGANYGYTF
>-|TRBD2|TRBV27|TRBJ2-3
TGTGCCAGCAGTTTGCCGGGGGGGATAGATACGCAGTATTTT
CASSLPGGIDTQYF
>-|TRBD1|TRBV18|TRBJ1-5
TGTGCCAGCTCACCACAAAGGGGGCCCCCAGGGCCCCAGCATTTT
CASSPQRGPPGPQHF
>few|-|TRBV2|TRBJ1-5
TGTGCCAGCACCGGGGCAGGGGGCAATCAGCCCCAGCATTTT
CASTGAGGNQPQHF
>-|-|TRBV30|TRBJ2-7
TGTGCCTGGAGCAGGCCCCAGTCCTACGAGCAGTACTTC
CAWSRPQSYEQYF
>-|-|TRBV18|TRBJ1-1
TGTGCCAGCTCACCACCGGCAGGGTATAGCACTGAAGCTTTCTTT
CASSPPAGYSTEAFF
>-|TRBD1|TRBV24-1|TRBJ1-2
TGTGCCACCAGTGCGAGGACAGGGTACGGCTACACCTTC
CATSARTGYGYTF
>few|TRBD1|TRBV28|TRBJ1-2
TGTGCCAGCGGAGGAGGGACAGTTGGAGCCTATGGCTACACCTTC
CASGGGTVGAYGYTF
>-|TRBD2|TRBV30|TRBJ2-3
TGTGCCTGGAGTGCGGGGGGGGATACGCAGTATTTT
CAWSAGGDTQYF
>-|-|TRBV2|TRBJ2-6
TGTGCCACCGGAGGGGGCGCTGGGGCCAACGTCCTGACTTTC
CATGGGAGANVLTF
>-|TRBD1|TRBV6-1|TRBJ1-1
TGTGCCAGCAGTGAAGTTTCAGGGGGGCGGACTGAAGCTTTCTTT
CASSEVSGGRTEAFF
>-|TRBD1|TRBV18|TRBJ1-5
TGTGCCAGCTCACGTGTTGGACAGGGGGATCAAAGTCAGCCCCAGCATTTT
CASSRVGQGDQSQPQHF
>-|TRBD1|TRBV19|TRBJ2-7
TGTGCCAGTAGTCCCGACAGGGGAAGTTACTCCTACGAGCAGTACTTC
CASSPDRGSYSYEQYF
>-|-|TRBV6-1|TRBJ1-1
TGTGCCAGCAGTGACAGGGGATCCACTGAAGCTTTCTTT
CASSDRGSTEAFF
>few|-|TRBV6-5|TRBJ2-7
TGTGCCAGCGGACCTGCAGGGGTCAGGAACGAGCAGTACTTC
CASGPAGVRNEQYF
>-|-|TRBV5-1|TRBJ2-7
TGCGCCAGCCAAAGGACTGGGAGGAGCTCCTACGAGCAGTACTTC
CASQRTGRSSYEQYF
>-|TRBD1|TRBV28|TRBJ1-5
TGTGCCAGCAGTCTGCCAGGGACAGCCCTTAGCAATCAGCCCCAGCATTTT
CASSLPGTALSNQPQHF
>few|TRBD2|TRBV6-2/TRBV6-3|TRBJ2-3
TGTGCCAGCACCCCCCGAGGTGTAGCGGGGGTGGGGTATTTT
CASTPRGVAGVGYF
>few|TRBD2|TRBV23-1|TRBJ2-2
TGCGCCAGCAGTCCCCCCCGGGCGGGGGGGGACACCGGGGAGCTGTTTTTT
CASSPPRAGGDTGELFF
>once|-|TRBV5-6|TRBJ1-4
TGTGCCAGCAGCTTTCGTGGGAGGTCTAATGAAAAACTGTTTTTT
CASSFRGRSNEKLFF
>-|TRBD1|TRBV9|TRBJ1-2
TGTGCCAGCAGACACCGGGACAGGGGCCCCTGCACCTTC
CASRHRDRGPCTF
>-|TRBD1|TRBV5-4|TRBJ1-4
TGTGCCAGCAGCTTATGGTTGTCAGGGGGGAATGAAAAACTGTTTTTT
CASSLWLSGGNEKLFF
>-|-|TRBV27|TRBJ1-1
TGTGCCAGCAGTCCGCGAGGGGGGGCGCCCACTGAAGCTTTCTTT
CASSPRGGAPTEAFF
>once|-|TRBV19|TRBJ1-4
TGTGCCAGTAGCCACAGCAACTGGGCAAAGGAAAAACTGTTTTTT
CASSHSNWAKEKLFF
>-|-|TRBV27|TRBJ1-2
TGTGCCAGCAGGGACAGAAGATATGGCTACACCTTC
CASRDRRYGYTF
>once|TRBD1|TRBV7-6|TRBJ1-2
TGTGCCAGCAGCTACACAGCGGGACAGGGTCCCTATGGCTACACCTTC
CASSYTAGQGPYGYTF
>-|-|TRBV19|TRBJ1-5
TGTGCCACCGGGGGGGCAGAGCCTGGCCAGCCCCAGCATTTT
CATGGAEPGQPQHF
>-|TRBD1|TRBV5-1|TRBJ2-7
TGCGCCAGCAGCTTATGGACAGGTACTTCCTACGAGCAGTACTTC
CASSLWTGTSYEQYF
>few|-|TRBV7-6|TRBJ1-2
TGTGCCAGCAGCTTAGACCGGGGGATGGTCGGCTATGGCTACACCTTC
CASSLDRGMVGYGYTF
>-|TRBD2|TRBV5-4|TRBJ2-3
TGTGCCAGCAGCTCCGGACTAGACACAGATACGCAGTATTTT
CASSSGLDTDTQYF
>-|TRBD1|TRBV5-4|TRBJ1-3
TGTGCCAGCAGCTCACAGGGGACAAGGTCTGGAAACACCATATATTTT
CASSSQGTRSGNTIYF